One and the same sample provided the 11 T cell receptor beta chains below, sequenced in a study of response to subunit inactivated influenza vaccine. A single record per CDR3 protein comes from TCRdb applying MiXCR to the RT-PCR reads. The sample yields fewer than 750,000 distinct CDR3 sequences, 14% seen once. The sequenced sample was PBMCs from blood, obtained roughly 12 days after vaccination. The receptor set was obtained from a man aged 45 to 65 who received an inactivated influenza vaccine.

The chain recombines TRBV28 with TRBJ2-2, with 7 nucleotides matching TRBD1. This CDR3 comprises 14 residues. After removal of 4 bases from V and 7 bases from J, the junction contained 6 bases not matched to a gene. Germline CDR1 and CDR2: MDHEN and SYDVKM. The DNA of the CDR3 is TGTGCCAGCAGTTCTGACAGGGTTTTCGGGGAGCTGTTTTTT. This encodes CASSSDRVFGELFF.

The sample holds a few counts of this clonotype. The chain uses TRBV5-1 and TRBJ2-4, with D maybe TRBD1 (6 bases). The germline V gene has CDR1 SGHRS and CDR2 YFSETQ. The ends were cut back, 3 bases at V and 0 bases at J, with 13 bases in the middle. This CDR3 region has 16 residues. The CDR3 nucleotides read TGCGCCAGCAGCTCAGGACAGCGCCTAGCCAAAAACATTCAGTACTTC. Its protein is CASSSGQRLAKNIQYF. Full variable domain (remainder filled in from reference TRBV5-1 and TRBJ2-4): KAGVTQTPRYLIKTRGQQVTLSCSPISGHRSVSWYQQTPGQGLQFLFEYFSETQRNKGNFPGRFSGRQFSNSRSEMNVSTLELGDSALYLCASSSGQRLAKNIQYFGAGTRLSVL.

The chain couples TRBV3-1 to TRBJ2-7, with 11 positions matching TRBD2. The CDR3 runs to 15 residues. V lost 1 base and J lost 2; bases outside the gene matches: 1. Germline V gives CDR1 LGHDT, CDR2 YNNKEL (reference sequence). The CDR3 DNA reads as TGTGCCAGCAGCCAAGTTAGCGGGAGGGCCTACGAGCAGTACTTC. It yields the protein CASSQVSGRAYEQYF.

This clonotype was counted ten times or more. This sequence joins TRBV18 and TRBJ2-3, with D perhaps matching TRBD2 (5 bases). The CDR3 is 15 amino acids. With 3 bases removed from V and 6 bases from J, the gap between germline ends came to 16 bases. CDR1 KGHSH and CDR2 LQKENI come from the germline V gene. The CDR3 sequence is CASSPFGENPDTQYF. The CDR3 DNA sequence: TGTGCCAGCTCACCTTTCGGGGAAAATCCGGATACGCAGTATTTT.

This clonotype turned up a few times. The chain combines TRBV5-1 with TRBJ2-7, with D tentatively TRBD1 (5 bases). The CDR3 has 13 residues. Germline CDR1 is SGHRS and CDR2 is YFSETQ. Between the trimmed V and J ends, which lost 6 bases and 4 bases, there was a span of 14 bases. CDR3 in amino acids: CASTDDREYEQYF. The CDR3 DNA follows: TGCGCCAGCACCGACGACAGAGAATACGAGCAGTACTTC.

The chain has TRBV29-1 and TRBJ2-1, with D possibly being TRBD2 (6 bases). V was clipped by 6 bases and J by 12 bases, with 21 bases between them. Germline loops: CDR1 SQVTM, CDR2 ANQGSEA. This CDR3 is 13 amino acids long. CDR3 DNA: TGCAGCGTAGCCGTTGGAGGGACCGGGGGGCAGTTCTTC. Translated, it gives CSVAVGGTGGQFF.

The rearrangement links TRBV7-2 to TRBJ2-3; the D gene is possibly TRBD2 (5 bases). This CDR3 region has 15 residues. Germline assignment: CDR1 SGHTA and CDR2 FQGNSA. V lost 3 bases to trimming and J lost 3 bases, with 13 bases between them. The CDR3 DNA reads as TGTGCCAGCAGCTTCGGGGTAGCCTTAACAGATACGCAGTATTTT. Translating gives CASSFGVALTDTQYF.

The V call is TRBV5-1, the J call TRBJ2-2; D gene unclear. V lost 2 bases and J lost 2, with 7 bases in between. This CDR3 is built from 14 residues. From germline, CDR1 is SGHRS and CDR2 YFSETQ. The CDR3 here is CASSFAINTGELFF. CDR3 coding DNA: TGCGCCAGCAGCTTTGCGATAAACACCGGGGAGCTGTTTTTT.

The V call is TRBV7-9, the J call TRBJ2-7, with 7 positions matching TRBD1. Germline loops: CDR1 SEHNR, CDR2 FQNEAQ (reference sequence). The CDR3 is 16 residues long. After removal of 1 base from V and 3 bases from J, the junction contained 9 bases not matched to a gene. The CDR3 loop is CASSLGNPGQSYEQYF. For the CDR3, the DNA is TGTGCCAGCAGCTTAGGCAATCCGGGACAGAGCTACGAGCAGTACTTC.

CDR3 nucleotides: TGTGCCAGCAGTTTACGAGGGGGCCGTTACAATGAGCAGTTCTTC. As protein: CASSLRGGRYNEQFF. V is TRBV28 and J is TRBJ2-1; the match to TRBD1 covers 7 bases. After removal of 2 bases from V and 4 bases from J, the junction contained 5 bases not matched to a gene. Germline lookup yields CDR1 MDHEN and CDR2 SYDVKM. The CDR3 loop spans 15 amino acids.

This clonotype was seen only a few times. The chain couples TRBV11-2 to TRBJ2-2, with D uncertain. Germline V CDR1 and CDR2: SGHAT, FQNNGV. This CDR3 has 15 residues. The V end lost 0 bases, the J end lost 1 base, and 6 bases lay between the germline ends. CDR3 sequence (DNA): TGTGCCAGCAGCTTAGAAACTGTGAACACCGGGGAGCTGTTTTTT. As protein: CASSLETVNTGELFF.